The 10 T cell receptor beta chains reported below all come from one sample, sequenced in a study of T cell repertoires in cytomegalovirus infection. A single record per CDR3 protein comes from TCRdb applying MiXCR to the reads. In the table there are about 300,000 distinct CDR3 sequences, about a tenth of which are singletons. The material sequenced was PBMCs. All receptors come from a human donor in good health (CMV status not recorded). Some clones in this sample may be carry-over from other donors' samples.

The table lists this clonotype with a few counts. Here the CDR3 DNA reads TGTGCCAGCAGTGGGGGCCACCTTTACGAGCAGTACTTC. It codes for CASSGGHLYEQYF. The chain links TRBV28 to TRBJ2-7; the D gene is possibly TRBD1 (6 bases). In germline, CDR1 is MDHEN, CDR2 SYDVKM. V was shortened by 5 bases and J by 4 bases, with 12 bases between the two germline ends. The CDR3 runs to 13 residues.

This clonotype was observed many times. This chain links TRBV4-2 with TRBJ2-6, with D maybe TRBD2 (5 bases). Germline V gene sequence: CDR1 LGHNA, CDR2 YNFKEQ. The CDR3 sequence is 19 residues long. The V gene lost 0 bases and the J gene lost 2 bases, with 17 bases spanning the gap. CDR3 loop: CASSQEADTTGTGANVLTF. The CDR3, as DNA: TGTGCCAGCAGCCAAGAGGCAGATACAACCGGGACTGGGGCCAACGTCCTGACTTTC.

The chain carries TRBV5-6 and TRBJ1-2; D unresolved. Germline values: CDR1 SGHDT, CDR2 YYEEEE. Deletions cut 4 bases from V and 2 bases from J, with 12 bases between. This CDR3 region has 14 residues. The DNA of the CDR3 is TGTGCCAGCAGCCCCCTTCGGGAGAACTATGGCTACACCTTC. It yields the protein CASSPLRENYGYTF.

This clonotype has ten or more counts. DNA for the CDR3: TGTGCCAGCACAGACTACTATGGCTACACCTTC. Encoded protein: CASTDYYGYTF. V is TRBV28 and J is TRBJ1-2; unclear D gene. The V end lost 7 bases, the J end lost 3 bases, and 6 bases lay between the germline ends. Germline V gene data show CDR1 as MDHEN and CDR2 as SYDVKM. The CDR3 spans 11 residues.

This clonotype was seen many times. The chain combines TRBV7-2 with TRBJ2-3; TRBD2 matches 9 bases. Germline-derived CDR1 and CDR2 are SGHTA and FQGNSA. This CDR3 contains 14 residues. With 3 bases clipped from V and 5 bases from J, the junction kept 3 bases outside the gene matches. As DNA, the CDR3 is TGTGCCAGCAGCTTCAGCGGGGGGAAAGATACGCAGTATTTT. The encoded protein is CASSFSGGKDTQYF.

V usage is TRBV25-1 and J usage is TRBJ1-1; the D gene is possibly TRBD1 (6 bases). With 3 bases removed from V and 7 bases from J, the gap between germline ends came to 24 bases. The germline gives CDR1 MGHDK, CDR2 SYGVNS. This CDR3 has 17 residues. The CDR3 sequence is CASSEDYWDTGSGEAFF. The CDR3 DNA follows: TGTGCCAGCAGTGAGGACTATTGGGACACTGGGTCGGGTGAAGCTTTCTTT.

V gene TRBV29-1 combines with J gene TRBJ2-1; the D is unclear. V was shortened by 7 bases and J by 4 bases, with 8 bases between the two germline ends. The CDR3 length is 11 residues. In germline, CDR1 is SQVTM, CDR2 ANQGSEA. The CDR3 region is CSGHVYNEQFF. The DNA for the CDR3 is TGCAGCGGACACGTTTACAATGAGCAGTTCTTC.

This clonotype was seen repeatedly, ten times or more. The V gene is TRBV15, the J gene TRBJ2-2; D call uncertain. CDR3 size: 14 residues. V was clipped by 1 base and J by 0 bases, with 3 bases between them. Germline CDR1 and CDR2: LNHNV and YYDKDF (reference sequence). The CDR3 bases are TGTGCCACCAGCAGAGTCCCGAACACCGGGGAGCTGTTTTTT. It specifies CATSRVPNTGELFF.

This clonotype was counted at least ten times. This chain joins TRBV7-9 and TRBJ1-4, with 7 bases aligning to TRBD1. CDR1 and CDR2 from the germline V gene are SEHNR and FQNEAQ (reference sequence). There are 15 residues in the CDR3. The ends lost 6 bases at V and 5 bases at J; junction bases unmatched: 9. As DNA, the CDR3 is TGTGCCAGCAGTGAAGAGGGACAGCTGAATGAAAAACTGTTTTTT. Its translation: CASSEEGQLNEKLFF. The variable domain in full, with the rest retrieved from reference TRBV7-9 and TRBJ1-4, is DTGVSQNPRHKITKRGQNVTFRCDPISEHNRLYWYRQTLGQGPEFLTYFQNEAQLEKSRLLSDRFSAERPKGSFSTLEIQRTEQGDSAMYLCASSEEGQLNEKLFFGSGTQLSVL.

This clonotype was seen many times. The chain is built from TRBV4-1 and TRBJ1-5; D might be TRBD1 (5 bases). Trimming pared 3 bases from V and 6 bases from J, leaving 12 bases between. CDR3 length: 14 amino acids. Germline CDR1 MGHRA, CDR2 YSYEKL. Written as DNA, the CDR3 is TGCGCCAGCAGCCAGGGGCACTCTTCTCAGCCCCAGCATTTT. This gives the protein CASSQGHSSQPQHF.